This TCR beta chain was observed in a study of shared clonotypes between healthy human individuals. Study-level results: Having only a few donors restricted how much genetic and exposure-history diversity was captured. Sharing of clonotypes among donors was expected to vary with sequencing depth.

Produced via immunoSEQ multiplex PCR; TCRdb's table is partial and in-frame only. The data hold a few hundred thousand clones, with around three quarters observed a single time. Germline assignment: CDR1 MGHRA and CDR2 YSYEKL. This CDR3 region has 15 residues. Without sorting, samples used 75 million to 100 million PBMCs for genomic DNA. Comments on this clone: Antigen unknown.

Sequenced: PBMCs. The chain is built from TRBV4-1 and TRBJ2-5; D is tentatively TRBD1 or TRBD2 (6 bases each). The last part of the DNA fits TRBJ2-7 better; the J call may be wrong. This TCR was sampled from a woman aged 40 to 50 in good health. Some clones in this sample may be carry-over from other donors' samples. CDR3 amino acids: CASSQDLGTGAEQYF. Written as DNA, the CDR3 is TGCGCCAGCAGCCAAGATCTCGGGACGGGGGCCGAGCAGTACTTC.